The present T cell receptor (beta chain) was sequenced within a study of monozygotic twins with inflammatory bowel disease. Concerning this clonotype: The antigen remains undetermined.

UMIs with a 6-nucleotide sample barcode were added by template switching. TCRdb reprocessed the 5' RACE reads, with one entry per CDR3 protein and no DNA. The sample table includes over 110,000 distinct CDR3 sequences. The CDR3 loop spans 15 amino acids. The germline V gene encodes CDR1 SGHAT and CDR2 FQDESV (reference sequence). Overall study results and limits: On the inverse Simpson index, IBD patients scored lower for TCRbeta diversity than healthy co-twins. With others, IBD patients shared fewer clonotypes than healthy twins did, especially with disease activity.

The TCR sequence derives from a human donor with ulcerative colitis or Crohn's disease, or a healthy co-twin of an affected twin (not recorded which). Material: blood. The V gene is TRBV11-1, the J gene TRBJ2-2. The CDR3 loop is CASSFPFRATGELFF. Complete variable domain (other parts from reference TRBV11-1 and TRBJ2-2): EAEVAQSPRYKITEKSQAVAFWCDPISGHATLYWYRQILGQGPELLVQFQDESVVDDSQLPKDRFSAERLKGVDSTLKIQPAELGDSAMYLCASSFPFRATGELFFGEGSRLTVL.